The present entry profiles one T cell receptor beta chain with its context. These data come from a study of blood T cell repertoires in COVID-19. Measured with immunoSEQ multiplex PCR; TCRdb has only the in-frame clones, and not every one. There are tens of thousands of clones in the sample; 85% occur only once, and over 7% lies in the top ten. Sequencing was carried out using peripheral blood. The receptor was isolated from a man of 80 years or more with active COVID-19.

The CDR3 reads CASSLGSPGGTDTQYF. The CDR3 DNA follows: TGTGCCAGCAGCTTAGGAAGTCCGGGGGGCACAGATACGCAGTATTTT. The chain combines TRBV11-3 with TRBJ2-3; maybe TRBD2 (6 bases). Germline V lookup: CDR1 SGHNT, CDR2 YENEEA. V was pared by 1 base and J by 1 base, with 12 bases between. The CDR3 consists of 16 residues.